This record concerns one T cell receptor beta chain sequence. Synthetic TCR analog templates were spiked into each PCR. Produced via immunoSEQ multiplex PCR; TCRdb's table is partial and in-frame only. In the table there are around 110,000 clones, approximately 90% of which are singletons. This sample is part of a study of PD-L1 blockade in urothelial cancer. Study overall: Administration of atezolizumab to patients began around 2014, at 1,200 mg intravenously every 3 weeks.

The CDR3 spans 15 residues. Germline V gene sequence: CDR1 MDHEN, CDR2 SYDVKM. Trimming removed 2 bases from V and 5 bases from J; junction bases left unmatched: 6. Time point given: peripheral blood 6 weeks after treatment start. The clonotype comes from a man aged 55 to 70 with urothelial cancer. The specimen comprised PBMCs, sampled around atezolizumab (anti-PD-L1) treatment. The chain uses TRBV28 and TRBJ1-2, with 9 bases lining up with TRBD1. CDR3 coding DNA: TGTGCCAGCAGTTTACGGGACAGGGAACGTTATGGCTACACCTTC. It translates to CASSLRDRERYGYTF.